The present entry profiles one TCR beta chain with its context. The sample originates from a study of OX40 agonist ivuxolimab in advanced cancers. Study in general: Previous treatment with anti-PD-1, anti-PD-L1 or anti-CTLA-4 therapy was allowed; approximately 40% had received some.

The assay was immunoSEQ multiplex PCR, and TCRdb's table has in-frame clones only and misses some. Of about 69,000 clones listed, around 80% are singletons. Losses at the gene ends were 7 bases for V and 8 bases for J; bases not matched to a gene: 6. The CDR3 has 14 residues. Germline assignment: CDR1 MNHEY and CDR2 SMNVEV (reference sequence). The sequenced sample was CD4+ or CD8+ T cells sorted from blood, obtained in a trial of the OX40 agonist ivuxolimab. The origin of this receptor is an adult with an advanced solid tumor such as melanoma, head and neck, liver or kidney cancer. The genes are TRBV27 and TRBJ1-4; 11 positions agree with TRBD1. CDR3 amino acids: CASKRTGGGEKLFF. As DNA, the CDR3 is TGTGCCAGCAAAAGGACAGGGGGCGGAGAAAAACTGTTTTTT.